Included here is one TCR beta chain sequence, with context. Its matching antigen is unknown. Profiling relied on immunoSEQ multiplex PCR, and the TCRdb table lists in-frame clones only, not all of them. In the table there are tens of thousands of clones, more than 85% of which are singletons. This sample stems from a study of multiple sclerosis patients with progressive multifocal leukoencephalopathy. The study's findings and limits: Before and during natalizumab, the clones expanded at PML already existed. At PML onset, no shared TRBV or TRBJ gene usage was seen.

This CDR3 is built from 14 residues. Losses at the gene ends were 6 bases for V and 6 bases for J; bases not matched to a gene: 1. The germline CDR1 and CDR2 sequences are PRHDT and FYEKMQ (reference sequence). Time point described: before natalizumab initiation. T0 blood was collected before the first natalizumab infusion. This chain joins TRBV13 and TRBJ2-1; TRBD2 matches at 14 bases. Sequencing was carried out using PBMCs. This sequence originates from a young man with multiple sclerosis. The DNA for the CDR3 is TGTGCCAGCAGGACTAGCGGGAGGGGCAATGAGCAGTTCTTC. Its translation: CASRTSGRGNEQFF.